The rows below give T cell receptor beta chains drawn from one sample of a study of T cell changes during pregnancy in multiple sclerosis. Sequencing used immunoSEQ multiplex PCR; TCRdb keeps in-frame clones, though not all of them. The sample records some 64,000 clones, less than 95% being singletons. The source material was peripheral blood, sampled in the second trimester of pregnancy. Receptor source: a female donor in good health, enrolled as a control in a pregnancy study. The CDR3 runs from the conserved cysteine through the conserved F or W. The D gene is left open where the match is weak. Clone size is given for some rows only: seen once, a few or many times, or a class if the clone is expanded.

TRBV6-1,.,TRBJ2-1,.,CASMWIGYEQFF,TGTGCCAGCATGTGGATCGGGTATGAGCAGTTCTTC
TRBV28,.,TRBJ1-1,.,CASSLQGSGTEAFF,TGTGCCAGCAGTTTACAGGGGAGTGGCACTGAAGCTTTCTTT
TRBV6-6,.,TRBJ1-1,.,CASSLGGDFNTEAFF,TGTGCCAGCAGCCTCGGCGGGGACTTTAACACTGAAGCTTTCTTT
TRBV5-1,.,TRBJ2-1,TRBD2,CASSLALSGSGEQFF,TGCGCCAGCAGCTTGGCCTTGAGCGGGAGTGGCGAGCAGTTCTTC
TRBV27,medium-sized,TRBJ2-7,TRBD1,CASSLGQGGYEQYF,TGTGCCAGCAGTTTGGGACAGGGAGGATACGAGCAGTACTTC
TRBV14,.,TRBJ2-2,.,CASSQVGGTGELFF,TGTGCCAGCAGCCAAGTCGGCGGGACCGGGGAGCTGTTTTTT
TRBV9,.,TRBJ1-1,.,CASSLTGNTEAFF,TGTGCCAGCAGCCTGACGGGGAACACTGAAGCTTTCTTT
TRBV13,.,TRBJ1-1,.,CASSSESLNTEAFF,TGTGCCAGCAGCTCGGAATCACTAAACACTGAAGCTTTCTTT
TRBV7-2,few,TRBJ1-4,TRBD1,CASSRDRGDEKLFF,TGTGCCAGCAGCCGGGACAGGGGAGACGAAAAACTGTTTTTT
TRBV13,.,TRBJ1-4,.,CASSLLGENEKLFF,TGTGCCAGCAGCTTATTAGGGGAAAATGAAAAACTGTTTTTT
TRBV2,.,TRBJ2-1,.,CASSARRDNEQFF,TGTGCCAGCAGCGCCCGGCGGGACAATGAGCAGTTCTTC
TRBV4-2,.,TRBJ2-1,.,CASSQDLGLAYNEQFF,TGTGCCAGCAGCCAAGATCTCGGTCTAGCCTACAATGAGCAGTTCTTC
TRBV27,.,TRBJ2-1,TRBD2,CASRLAGANNEQFF,TGTGCCAGCAGACTAGCGGGGGCCAACAATGAGCAGTTCTTC
TRBV29-1,.,TRBJ2-7,TRBD1,CSVAPGTGYREQYF,TGCAGCGTAGCTCCCGGGACAGGTTACCGCGAGCAGTACTTC
TRBV19,.,TRBJ2-2,TRBD2,CASTEGLRSGGVTGELFF,TGTGCCAGTACGGAGGGACTTCGGAGCGGGGGTGTAACCGGGGAGCTGTTTTTT
TRBV6-1,.,TRBJ2-1,TRBD1,CASTTGQGNNEQFF,TGTGCCAGCACCACAGGACAGGGCAACAATGAGCAGTTCTTC
TRBV9,.,TRBJ2-3,.,CASSVAGDTQYF,TGTGCCAGCAGCGTAGCGGGAGATACGCAGTATTTT
TRBV6-5,.,TRBJ2-1,TRBD2,CASSFLRTSGRDEQFF,TGTGCCAGCAGTTTCCTACGGACTAGCGGGAGAGATGAGCAGTTCTTC
TRBV5-8,.,TRBJ2-5,.,CASSLTTGPETQYF,TGTGCCAGCAGCTTGACAACAGGCCCAGAGACCCAGTACTTC
TRBV5-1,once,TRBJ2-3,.,CASSAIIASTDTQYF,TGCGCCAGCAGCGCTATCATAGCAAGCACAGATACGCAGTATTTT
TRBV4-2,.,TRBJ2-5,.,CASSHLDSGETQYF,TGTGCCAGCAGCCATTTGGACAGCGGAGAGACCCAGTACTTC
TRBV5-4,.,TRBJ1-5,.,CAWGREDFSNQPQHF,TGTGCCTGGGGGAGGGAAGACTTTAGCAATCAGCCCCAGCATTTT
TRBV27,.,TRBJ2-3,TRBD2,CATRTSGSDTQYF,TGTGCCACCCGGACTAGCGGCTCAGATACGCAGTATTTT
TRBV7-9,.,TRBJ1-1,TRBD1,CASSLRGRGYLNTEAFF,TGTGCCAGCAGCTTAAGGGGCAGGGGGTACCTGAACACTGAAGCTTTCTTT
TRBV2,.,TRBJ2-6,TRBD2,CARGTSGGSNSGANVLTF,TGTGCCAGAGGGACTAGCGGGGGATCAAACTCTGGGGCCAACGTCCTGACTTTC
TRBV6-4,.,TRBJ1-2,.,CASSDSKDRPSTF,TGTGCCAGCAGTGACTCGAAAGACAGGCCCTCCACCTTC
TRBV6-5,.,TRBJ1-3,TRBD1,CASSLTGDRNTIYF,TGTGCCAGCAGTTTGACAGGGGATCGAAACACCATATATTTT
TRBV29-1,.,TRBJ1-1,TRBD1,CSVDRDRDTEAFF,TGCAGCGTCGATCGGGACAGGGACACTGAAGCTTTCTTT
TRBV25-1,.,TRBJ1-2,.,CASSDTGYGGYTF,TGTGCCAGCAGTGACACAGGGTATGGTGGCTACACCTTC
TRBV4-2,.,TRBJ2-1,TRBD2,CASSQALEGGNEQFF,TGTGCCAGCAGCCAAGCCCTAGAGGGAGGGAATGAGCAGTTCTTC
TRBV5-1,.,TRBJ2-2,.,CASSPQGPLPTGELFF,TGCGCCAGCAGCCCTCAGGGTCCTCTACCCACCGGGGAGCTGTTTTTT
TRBV18,.,TRBJ1-2,TRBD1,CASSLSRTGVDGYTF,TGTGCCAGCTCACTTTCAAGGACAGGGGTCGATGGCTACACCTTC
TRBV9,.,TRBJ1-6,TRBD1,CASSARQGASPLHF,TGTGCCAGCAGCGCCCGACAGGGGGCTTCACCCCTCCACTTT
TRBV29-1,.,TRBJ2-7,.,CSVERGDTYEQYF,TGCAGCGTTGAACGGGGGGACACATACGAGCAGTACTTC
TRBV7-9,.,TRBJ2-7,TRBD1,CASSLEGQAVEQYF,TGTGCCAGCAGCTTAGAGGGACAGGCTGTCGAGCAGTACTTC
TRBV5-1,.,TRBJ2-6,.,CASSPPRQMGAPPGANVLTF,TGCGCCAGCAGCCCGCCCCGCCAGATGGGGGCACCCCCTGGGGCCAACGTCCTGACTTTC
TRBV15,once,TRBJ1-1,TRBD1,CATRWDRGMNTEAFF,TGTGCCACCAGGTGGGACAGGGGGATGAACACTGAAGCTTTCTTT
TRBV19,.,TRBJ2-7,.,CASRRPGTSYEQYF,TGTGCCAGTAGGAGACCGGGAACCTCCTACGAGCAGTACTTC
TRBV21-1,.,TRBJ1-3,.,CASSKDILHSGNTIYF,TGTGCCAGCAGCAAAGATATACTCCACTCTGGAAACACCATATATTTT
TRBV19,.,TRBJ1-1,.,CASSAWGGGTEAFF,TGTGCCAGTAGTGCTTGGGGGGGCGGGACTGAAGCTTTCTTT
TRBV27,.,TRBJ2-7,TRBD2,CASSLLRHTGLAGMEQYF,TGTGCCAGCAGTTTATTGCGACACACGGGACTAGCGGGGATGGAGCAGTACTTC
TRBV29-1,.,TRBJ1-2,.,CSVLGQNYGYTF,TGCAGCGTTTTGGGCCAAAACTATGGCTACACCTTC
TRBV29-1,.,TRBJ1-5,.,CSALDGNEGAQHF,TGCAGCGCCCTGGATGGGAATGAGGGGGCCCAGCATTTT
TRBV5-1,.,TRBJ2-2,TRBD1,CASAEGTGRSGELFF,TGCGCCAGCGCGGAGGGGACAGGTCGCTCCGGGGAGCTGTTTTTT
TRBV5-1,few,TRBJ1-1,.,CASSQQGYTEAFF,TGCGCCAGCAGTCAACAGGGATACACTGAAGCTTTCTTT
TRBV4-1,.,TRBJ2-7,TRBD2,CASSQEETPRGDEQYF,TGCGCCAGCAGCCAAGAGGAGACGCCCCGGGGGGACGAGCAGTACTTC
TRBV20-1,.,TRBJ1-2,TRBD1,CSAPQGQAF,TGCAGTGCTCCCCAAGGACAGGCCTTC
TRBV27,.,TRBJ1-2,TRBD1,CASSLTGRGYTF,TGTGCCAGCAGCCTGACAGGGAGAGGCTACACCTTC
TRBV18,.,TRBJ1-2,TRBD1,CASSPDRAIYGYTF,TGTGCCAGCTCACCCGACAGGGCCATCTATGGCTACACCTTC
TRBV9,.,TRBJ1-2,.,CASEQGDGYTF,TGTGCCAGCGAACAGGGAGATGGCTACACCTTC
TRBV27,.,TRBJ1-4,TRBD1,CASTPGQGGEKLFF,TGTGCCAGCACCCCAGGACAGGGGGGTGAAAAACTGTTTTTT